These T cell receptor beta chains were read from a single sample in a study of CD8+CD57+ T cells in acquired aplastic anemia. Using its own MiXCR run on the reads, TCRdb lists one record per CDR3 protein. Among hundreds of thousands of distinct CDR3 sequences listed, about two thirds were seen once. The specimen was sorted CD4+, CD8+, or CD8+CD57+ T cells (not recorded which) from PBMCs. The receptors come from a human donor in good health, serving as a control. Each CDR3 is given with its conserved first and last residue. D genes are given only for firm matches. Only some rows state a clone size, as once, few, many or a class for expanded clones.

>TRBV5-8|TRBD1|TRBJ1-3|.
CASSLDRGGNTIYF
TGCGCCAGCAGCTTAGACAGGGGGGGAAACACCATATATTTT
>TRBV15|.|TRBJ1-6|.
CASSLSGHGNSHILF
TGCGCCAGCAGCTTGAGTGGGCACGGGAATTCACACATCCTCTTT
>TRBV9|.|TRBJ2-7|.
CASSEDGTYEQYF
TGTGCCAGCAGCGAGGACGGAACCTACGAGCAGTACTTC
>TRBV10-3|TRBD2|TRBJ2-5|.
CASSEGTSGAQETQYF
TGTGCCAGCAGTGAAGGGACTAGCGGAGCCCAAGAGACCCAGTACTTC
>TRBV20-1|.|TRBJ1-2|.
CSAMRVGNYGYTF
TGCAGTGCTATGAGGGTGGGGAACTATGGCTACACCTTC
>TRBV19|TRBD1|TRBJ1-5|.
CAGGTVNQPQHF
TGTGCCGGCGGGACAGTCAATCAGCCCCAGCATTTT
>TRBV15|.|TRBJ2-7|.
CATTTRRGSYEQYF
TGTGCCACCACCACCCGGCGTGGGTCCTACGAGCAGTACTTC
>TRBV5-5|TRBD1|TRBJ1-1|.
CASSSGGAGGEAFF
TGTGCCAGCAGCTCAGGGGGCGCTGGGGGAGAAGCTTTCTTT
>TRBV20-1|TRBD2|TRBJ2-5|.
CSASLAGGHTQYF
TGCAGTGCTAGTTTAGCGGGGGGGCATACCCAGTACTTC
>TRBV7-9|.|TRBJ1-6|.
CASSVGQGNNPPQF
.
>TRBV19|TRBD1|TRBJ1-5|.
CASSPGQVRGQPQHF
TGTGCCAGTAGTCCGGGACAGGTTAGGGGTCAGCCCCAGCATTTT
>TRBV6-1|.|TRBJ2-5|many
CASSEGRWGSGETQYF
TGTGCCAGCAGTGAAGGACGCTGGGGTAGCGGAGAGACCCAGTACTTC
>TRBV7-9|.|TRBJ2-2|.
CASSQGETDINTGELFF
TGTGCCAGCAGCCAAGGGGAGACAGACATTAACACCGGGGAGCTGTTTTTT
>TRBV19|TRBD1|TRBJ1-1|.
CASSRQGDEAFF
TGTGCCAGTAGTAGACAGGGCGATGAAGCTTTCTTT
>TRBV7-3|.|TRBJ2-3|.
CASSLTGVLFTATQYF
TGTGCCAGCAGCTTGACGGGGGTCCTCTTTACAGCCACGCAGTATTTT
>TRBV7-2|.|TRBJ1-1|.
CASSLAPVAGDTQFF
TGTGCCAGCAGCTTAGCGCCGGTAGCGGGGGATACGCAGTTCTTT
>TRBV24-1|TRBD1|TRBJ1-2|.
CATGTGYGYTF
TGTGCCACGGGGACAGGATATGGCTACACCTTC
>TRBV12-3/TRBV12-4|TRBD2|TRBJ2-3|many
CASRPSGGSDTQYF
TGTGCCAGCAGGCCTAGCGGGGGGAGCGATACGCAGTATTTT
>TRBV5-1|.|TRBJ1-2|.
CASSYDRSSRNTF
TGCGCCAGCAGTTATGACCGCAGCTCCAGAAACACCTTC
>TRBV2|TRBD1|TRBJ1-6|many
CASGPLGQGNSPLHF
TGTGCCAGCGGCCCGCTGGGACAGGGAAATTCACCCCTCCACTTT
>TRBV20-1|.|TRBJ1-2|.
CSASEEARSYGYTF
TGCAGTGCTTCAGAGGAGGCCAGGAGCTATGGCTACACCTTC
>TRBV7-2|.|TRBJ1-6|.
CASSTDRTQQTPLHF
TGTGCCAGCAGCACGGACAGAACCCAACAGACACCCCTCCACTTT